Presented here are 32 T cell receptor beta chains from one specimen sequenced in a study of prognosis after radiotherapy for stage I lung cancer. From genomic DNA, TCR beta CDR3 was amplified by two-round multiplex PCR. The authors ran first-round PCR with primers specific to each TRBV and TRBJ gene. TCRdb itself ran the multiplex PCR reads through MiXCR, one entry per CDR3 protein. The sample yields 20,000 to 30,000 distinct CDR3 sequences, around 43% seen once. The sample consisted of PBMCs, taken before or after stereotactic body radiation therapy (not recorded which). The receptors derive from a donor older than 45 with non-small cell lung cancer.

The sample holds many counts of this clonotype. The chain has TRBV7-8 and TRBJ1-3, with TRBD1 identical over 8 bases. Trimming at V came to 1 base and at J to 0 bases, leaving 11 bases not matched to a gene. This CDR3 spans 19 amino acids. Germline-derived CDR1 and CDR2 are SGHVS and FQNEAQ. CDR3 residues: CASSLEARGLGLSGNTIYF. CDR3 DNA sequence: TGTGCCAGCAGCTTAGAGGCCAGGGGGCTTGGCCTCTCTGGAAACACCATATATTTT.

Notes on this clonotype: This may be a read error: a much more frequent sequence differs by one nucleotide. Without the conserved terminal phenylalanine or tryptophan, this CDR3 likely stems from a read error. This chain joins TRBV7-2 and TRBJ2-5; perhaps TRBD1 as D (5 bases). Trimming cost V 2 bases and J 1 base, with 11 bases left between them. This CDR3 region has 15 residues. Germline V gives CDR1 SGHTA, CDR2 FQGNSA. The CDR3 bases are TGTGCCAGCAGCTTAATGAGACAGAGCCAAGAGACCCAGTACCTC. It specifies CASSLMRQSQETQYL.

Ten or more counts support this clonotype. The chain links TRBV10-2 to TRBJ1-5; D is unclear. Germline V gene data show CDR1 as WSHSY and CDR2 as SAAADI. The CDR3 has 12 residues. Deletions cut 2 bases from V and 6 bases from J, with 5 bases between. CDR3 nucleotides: TGCGCCAGCAGTGAGATGGGTCAGCCCCAGCATTTT. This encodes CASSEMGQPQHF.

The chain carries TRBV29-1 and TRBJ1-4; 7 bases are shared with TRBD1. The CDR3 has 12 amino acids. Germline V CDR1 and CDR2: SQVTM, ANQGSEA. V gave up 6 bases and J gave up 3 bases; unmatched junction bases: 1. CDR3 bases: TGCAGCGTGGGACAGCCTAATGAAAAACTGTTTTTT. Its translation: CSVGQPNEKLFF. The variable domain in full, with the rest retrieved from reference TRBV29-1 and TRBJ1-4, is SAVISQKPSRDICQRGTSLTIQCQVDSQVTMMFWYRQQPGQSLTLIATANQGSEATYESGFVIDKFPISRPNLTFSTLTVSNMSPEDSSIYLCSVGQPNEKLFFGSGTQLSVL.

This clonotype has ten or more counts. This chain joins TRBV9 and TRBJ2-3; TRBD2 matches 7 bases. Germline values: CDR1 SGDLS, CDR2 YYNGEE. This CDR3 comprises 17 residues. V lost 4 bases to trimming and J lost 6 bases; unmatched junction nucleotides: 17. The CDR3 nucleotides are TGTGCCAGCAGCTCTCTAACGGAGCGGGGCCGATTGGATACGCAGTATTTT. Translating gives CASSSLTERGRLDTQYF.

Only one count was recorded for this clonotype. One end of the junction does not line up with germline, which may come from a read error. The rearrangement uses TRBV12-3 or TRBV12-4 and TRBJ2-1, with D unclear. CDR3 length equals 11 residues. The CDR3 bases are TGTGCCAGCAGTCACTGGGATGATCAGTTCTTC. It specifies CASSHWDDQFF.

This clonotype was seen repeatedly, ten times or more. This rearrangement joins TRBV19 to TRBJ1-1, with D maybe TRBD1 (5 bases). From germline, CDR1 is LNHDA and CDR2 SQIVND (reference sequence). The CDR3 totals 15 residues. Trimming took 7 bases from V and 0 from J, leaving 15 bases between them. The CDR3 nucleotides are TGTGCCAGTACGACTTACAGGAATATGAACACTGAAGCTTTCTTT. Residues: CASTTYRNMNTEAFF.

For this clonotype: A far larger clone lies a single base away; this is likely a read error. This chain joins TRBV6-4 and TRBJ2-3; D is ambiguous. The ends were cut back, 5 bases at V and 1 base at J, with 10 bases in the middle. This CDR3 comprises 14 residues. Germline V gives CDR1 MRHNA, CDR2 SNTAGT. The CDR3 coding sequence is TGTGCCAGCAGTACGGGCTCGTGCACAGATACGCAGTATTTT. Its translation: CASSTGSCTDTQYF.

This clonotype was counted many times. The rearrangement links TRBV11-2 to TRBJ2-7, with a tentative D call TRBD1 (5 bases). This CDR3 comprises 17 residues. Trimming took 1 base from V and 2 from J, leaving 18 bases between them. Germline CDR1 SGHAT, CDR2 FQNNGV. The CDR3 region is CASSLAGRAPVPYEQYF. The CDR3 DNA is TGTGCCAGCAGCTTAGCCGGCAGGGCACCTGTACCCTACGAGCAGTACTTC. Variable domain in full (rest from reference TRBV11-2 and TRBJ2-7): EAGVAQSPRYKIIEKRQSVAFWCNPISGHATLYWYQQILGQGPKLLIQFQNNGVVDDSQLPKDRFSAERLKGVDSTLKIQPAKLEDSAVYLCASSLAGRAPVPYEQYFGPGTRLTVT.

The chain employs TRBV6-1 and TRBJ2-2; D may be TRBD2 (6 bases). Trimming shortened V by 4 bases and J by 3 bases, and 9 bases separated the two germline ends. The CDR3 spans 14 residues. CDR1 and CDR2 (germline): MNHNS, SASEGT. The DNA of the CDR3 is TGTGCCAGCAGTGCACAGCGGGACACCGGGGAGCTGTTTTTT. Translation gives CASSAQRDTGELFF.

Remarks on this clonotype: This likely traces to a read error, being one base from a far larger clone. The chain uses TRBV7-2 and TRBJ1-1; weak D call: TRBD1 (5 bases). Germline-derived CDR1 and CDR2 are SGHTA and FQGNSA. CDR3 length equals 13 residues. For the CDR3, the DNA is TGCGCCAGCAGCGACAGTGTGGACACTGAAGCTTTATTT. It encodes CASSDSVDTEALF.

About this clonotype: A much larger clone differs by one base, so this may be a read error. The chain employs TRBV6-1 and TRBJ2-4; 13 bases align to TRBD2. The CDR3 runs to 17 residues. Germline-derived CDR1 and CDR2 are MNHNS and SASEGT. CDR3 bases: TGTGACAGCAGTGACTCGCGGACTAGCGGGAGTAAAAACATTCAGTACTTC. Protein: CDSSDSRTSGSKNIQYF.

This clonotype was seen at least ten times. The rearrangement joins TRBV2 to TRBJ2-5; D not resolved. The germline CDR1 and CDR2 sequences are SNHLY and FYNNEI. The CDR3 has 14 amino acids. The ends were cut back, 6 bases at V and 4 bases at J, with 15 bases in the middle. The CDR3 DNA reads TGTGCCAGCAGACGCCTAACGGGCCTAGAGACCCAGTACTTC. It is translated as CASRRLTGLETQYF.

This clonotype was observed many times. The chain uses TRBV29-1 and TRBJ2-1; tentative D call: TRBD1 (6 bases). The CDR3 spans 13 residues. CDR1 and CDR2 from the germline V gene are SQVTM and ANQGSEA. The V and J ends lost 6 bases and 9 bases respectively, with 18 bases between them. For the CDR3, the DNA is TGCAGCGTCCAAAGGCAGGGGTGGGGTGAGCAGTTCTTC. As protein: CSVQRQGWGEQFF.

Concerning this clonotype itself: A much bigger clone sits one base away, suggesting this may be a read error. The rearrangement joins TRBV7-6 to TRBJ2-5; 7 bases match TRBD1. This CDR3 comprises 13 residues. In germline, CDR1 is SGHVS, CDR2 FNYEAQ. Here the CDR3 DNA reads TGTGCCACCGTTACAGGGGCCGAAGATACCCAGTACTTC. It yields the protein CATVTGAEDTQYF.

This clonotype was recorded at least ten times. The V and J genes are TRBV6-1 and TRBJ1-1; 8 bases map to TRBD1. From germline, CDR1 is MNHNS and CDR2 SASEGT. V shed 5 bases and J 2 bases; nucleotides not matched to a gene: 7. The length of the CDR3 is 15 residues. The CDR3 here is CASSPRTGTNTEAFF. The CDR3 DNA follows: TGTGCCAGCAGTCCTAGGACAGGGACAAACACTGAAGCTTTCTTT.

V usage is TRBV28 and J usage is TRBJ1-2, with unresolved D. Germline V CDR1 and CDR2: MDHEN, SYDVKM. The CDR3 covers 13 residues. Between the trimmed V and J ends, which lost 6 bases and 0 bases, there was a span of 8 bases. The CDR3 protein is CASRDGTNYGYTF. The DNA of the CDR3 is TGTGCCAGCAGGGACGGCACTAACTATGGCTACACCTTC.

The CDR3 region has the DNA TGTGCCAGCAGTTACGGTAGCGGGAGGGCCGGATACAATGAGCAGTTCTTC. Its protein is CASSYGSGRAGYNEQFF. The chain links TRBV6-9 to TRBJ2-1; TRBD2 agrees at 11 bases. The V segment lost 3 bases and the J segment 4 bases; nucleotides outside the gene matches: 8. CDR3 size: 17 residues. Germline lookup yields CDR1 MNHGY and CDR2 SVAAGI.

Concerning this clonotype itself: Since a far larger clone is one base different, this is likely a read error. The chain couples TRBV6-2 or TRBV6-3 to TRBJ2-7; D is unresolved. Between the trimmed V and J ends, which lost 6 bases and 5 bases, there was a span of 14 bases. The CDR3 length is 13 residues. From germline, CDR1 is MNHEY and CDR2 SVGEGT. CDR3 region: CASSPPWQNEQYF. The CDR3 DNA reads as TGTGCCAGCAGCCCCCCGTGGCAGAACGAGCAGTACTTC.

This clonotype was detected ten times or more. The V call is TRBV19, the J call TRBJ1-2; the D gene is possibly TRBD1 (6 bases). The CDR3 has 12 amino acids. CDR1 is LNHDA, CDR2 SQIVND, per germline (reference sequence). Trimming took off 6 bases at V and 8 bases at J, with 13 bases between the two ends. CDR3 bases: TGTGCCAGTAGGGACCACAGGGAAGGCTACACCTTC. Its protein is CASRDHREGYTF.

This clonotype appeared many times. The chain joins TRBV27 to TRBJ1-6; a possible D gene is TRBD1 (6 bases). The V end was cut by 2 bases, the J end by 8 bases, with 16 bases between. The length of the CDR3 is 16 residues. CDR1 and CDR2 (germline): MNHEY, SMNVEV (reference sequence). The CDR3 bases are TGTGCCAGCAGTTTAGGCAGGGGAGTATTGGATTCACCCCTCCACTTT. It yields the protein CASSLGRGVLDSPLHF.

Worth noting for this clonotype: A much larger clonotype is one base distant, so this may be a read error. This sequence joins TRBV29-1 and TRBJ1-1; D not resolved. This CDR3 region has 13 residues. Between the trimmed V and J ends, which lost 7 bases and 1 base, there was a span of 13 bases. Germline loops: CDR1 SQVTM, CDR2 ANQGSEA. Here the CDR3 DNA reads TGCAGCGGACTTCAGGTGGGGAACACTGAAGCTTTCTTT. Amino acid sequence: CSGLQVGNTEAFF.

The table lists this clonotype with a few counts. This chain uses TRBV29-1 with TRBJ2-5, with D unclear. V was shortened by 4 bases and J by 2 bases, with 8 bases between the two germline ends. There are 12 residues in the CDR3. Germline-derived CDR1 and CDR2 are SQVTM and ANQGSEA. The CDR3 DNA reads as TGCAGCGTTGCTCCAGCTCAAGAGACCCAGTACTTC. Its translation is CSVAPAQETQYF.

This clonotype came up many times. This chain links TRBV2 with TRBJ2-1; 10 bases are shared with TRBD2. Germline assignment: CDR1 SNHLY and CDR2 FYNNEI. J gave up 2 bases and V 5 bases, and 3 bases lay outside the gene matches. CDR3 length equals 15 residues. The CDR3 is CASSPSGGAYNEQFF. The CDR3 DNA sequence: TGTGCCAGCAGTCCCAGCGGGGGGGCCTACAATGAGCAGTTCTTC.

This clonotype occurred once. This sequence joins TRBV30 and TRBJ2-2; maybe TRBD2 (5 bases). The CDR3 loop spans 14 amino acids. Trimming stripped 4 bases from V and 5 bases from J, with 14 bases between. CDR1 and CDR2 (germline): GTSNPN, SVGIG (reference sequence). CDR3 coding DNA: TGTGCCTGGACCCAAAGAGGAGGAACCGGGGAGCTGTTTTTT. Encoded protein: CAWTQRGGTGELFF.

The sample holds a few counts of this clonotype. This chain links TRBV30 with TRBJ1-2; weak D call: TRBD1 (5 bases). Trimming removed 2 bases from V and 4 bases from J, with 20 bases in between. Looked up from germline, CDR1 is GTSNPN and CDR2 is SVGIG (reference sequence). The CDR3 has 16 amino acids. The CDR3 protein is CAWSPFGGYRLYGYTF. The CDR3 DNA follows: TGTGCCTGGAGTCCCTTCGGTGGGTACAGGCTCTATGGCTACACCTTC.

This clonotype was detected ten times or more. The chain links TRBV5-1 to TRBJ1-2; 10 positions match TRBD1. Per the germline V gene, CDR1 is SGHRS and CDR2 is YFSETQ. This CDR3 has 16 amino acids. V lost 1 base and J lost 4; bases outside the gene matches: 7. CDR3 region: CASSLSGTGVSYGYTF. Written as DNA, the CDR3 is TGCGCCAGCAGCTTGTCAGGGACAGGGGTATCCTATGGCTACACCTTC.

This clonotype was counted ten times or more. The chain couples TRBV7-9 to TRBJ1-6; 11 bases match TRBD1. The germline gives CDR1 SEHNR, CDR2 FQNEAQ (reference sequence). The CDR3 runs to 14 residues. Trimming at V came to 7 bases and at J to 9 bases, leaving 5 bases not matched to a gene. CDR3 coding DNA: TGTGCCAGCACCGGACAGGGGGCGTTTTCACCCCTCCACTTT. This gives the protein CASTGQGAFSPLHF.

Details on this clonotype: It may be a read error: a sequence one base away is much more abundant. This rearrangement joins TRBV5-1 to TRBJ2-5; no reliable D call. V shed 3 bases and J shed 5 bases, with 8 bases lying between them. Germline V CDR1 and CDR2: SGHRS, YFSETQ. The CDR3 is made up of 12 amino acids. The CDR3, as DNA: TGCGCCAGCAGCTCTTCTGGGGAGACCCAGTACTTC. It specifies CASSSSGETQYF.

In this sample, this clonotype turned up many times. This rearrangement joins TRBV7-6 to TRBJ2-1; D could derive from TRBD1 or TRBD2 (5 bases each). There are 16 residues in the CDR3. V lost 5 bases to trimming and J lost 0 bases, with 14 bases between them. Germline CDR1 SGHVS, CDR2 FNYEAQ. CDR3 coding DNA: TGTGCCAGCAGCCGCATAGAGGGACCCTCCTACAATGAGCAGTTCTTC. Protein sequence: CASSRIEGPSYNEQFF.

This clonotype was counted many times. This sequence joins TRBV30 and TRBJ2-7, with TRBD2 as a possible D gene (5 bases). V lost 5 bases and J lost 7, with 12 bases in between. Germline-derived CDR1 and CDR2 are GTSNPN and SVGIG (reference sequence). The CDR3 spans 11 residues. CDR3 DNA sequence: TGTGCCTGGGGGGTGGGAGTGGAGCAGTACTTC. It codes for CAWGVGVEQYF.

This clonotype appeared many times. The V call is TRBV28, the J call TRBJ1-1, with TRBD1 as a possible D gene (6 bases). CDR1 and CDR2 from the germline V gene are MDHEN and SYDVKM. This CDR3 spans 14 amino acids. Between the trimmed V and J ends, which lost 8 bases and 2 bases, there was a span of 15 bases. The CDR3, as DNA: TGTGCCAGCGGCCTGGGGGGCCGAAACACTGAAGCTTTCTTT. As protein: CASGLGGRNTEAFF.